This entry features one T cell receptor (beta chain) sequence. This clone was observed a few times. No antigen is known for it. It has no much larger one-base neighbor in the sample; base qualities were not kept. Other DNA sequences within the sample encode an identical CDR3. The germline V gene provides CDR1 SNHLY and CDR2 FYNNEI. Deletion took 2 bases off V and 9 bases off J, with a span of 5 bases between the germline ends. Reading from cysteine to phenylalanine, the CDR3 counts 11 amino acids. The sequence is cut down to CDR3 DNA, 33 bases in frame from base 1. Each collaborating institution followed its own protocols to collect whole blood in K2EDTA tubes. For TCRbeta analysis, collaborators shipped samples as frozen whole blood, isolated PBMCs, or DNA extracted from either of those sample types. The immunoSEQ Assay, a bias-controlled multiplex PCR, was used to amplify TCRbeta CDR3 regions from genomic DNA. As for the original processing: Nucleated cell counts per sample were estimated from amplification of reference gene primers within the assay. To quantify the absolute abundance of each unique TCRbeta CDR3 rearrangement, sequence reads were collapsed and filtered. Productive Simpson clonality was computed per sample as the square root of Simpson's diversity index over productive rearrangements. This immuneACCESS table, as held by TCRdb, lists in-frame sequences with V and J called but not all clones. Of the missing ones, under half trace to an unresolved V gene in checked studies; the others have no known cause. The D gene and trimming were derived from the DNA, and the V and J assignments and clone size from that table. This sample lists 250,000 or so clones; approximately 80% were detected once. The ten largest clones represent more than 6% of the sample.

This entry belongs to a study of blood T cell repertoires in COVID-19 (dated by TCRdb to the early 2020s). In terms of the full investigation: Samples from collaborators originated in the United States, Italy and Spain and spanned both the acute and convalescent phases of COVID-19. The samples were drawn from the first 160 participants of the ongoing ImmuneRACE study and from 950 to 1,500 subjects provided by 6 global collaborators. The material from the prospective study consisted of cDNA or gDNA derived from T cells, B-cell-depleted T cells, or PBMCs. The dataset comprised deeply sampled blood TCRbeta repertoires from subjects exposed to, actively infected with, or recovered from COVID-19. The repertoires were released in a freely available public database intended as a resource for research on the immune response to SARS-CoV-2. Where available, HLA class I and class II types were obtained from metadata supplied by the sample provider rather than from assay-based typing. The sample metadata nearly always contained a de-identified subject ID, COVID-19 status, age in years and sex.

Study-wide conclusions, independent of this receptor: Clinical and demographic metadata were provided uncurated, with the amount varying by source and participant.

The chain links TRBV2 with TRBJ2-1, with no D gene named confidently. Sequenced sample: peripheral blood. This sequence originates from a woman in her fifties or sixties with active or convalescent COVID-19. The nucleotide sequence reads TGTGCCAGCAGTGAAACAGCTGAGCAGTTCTTC. Its translation reads: CASSETAEQFF. Reference TRBV2 and TRBJ2-1 proteins supply the regions before and after the CDR3; the full variable domain is: EPEVTQTPSHQVTQMGQEVILRCVPISNHLYFYWYRQILGQKVEFLVSFYNNEISEKSEIFDDQFSVERPDGSNFTLKIRSTKLEDSAMYFCASSETAEQFFGPGTRLTVL.